This passage covers 30 T cell receptor beta chains from one sample sequenced in a study of T-cell memory formation after mild COVID-19. A single record per CDR3 protein comes from TCRdb applying MiXCR to the 5' RACE reads. The data contain some 320,000 distinct CDR3 sequences, 15% to 20% of them singletons. The specimen sequenced was PBMCs or a T cell subset sorted from them (not recorded which). The source is a man aged 18-30 years who had mild COVID-19 (a few samples of this study predate the infection). Cell type and time point are not known.

This chain connects TRBV7-3 to TRBJ2-2, with a tentative D call TRBD2 (5 bases). The CDR3 covers 16 residues. The germline gives CDR1 SGHTA, CDR2 FQGTGA. V lost 5 bases to trimming and J lost 0 bases, with 13 bases between them. The CDR3 protein is CASSPRAVANTGELFF. The CDR3 DNA is TGTGCCAGCAGCCCACGAGCGGTTGCGAACACCGGGGAGCTGTTTTTT.

This clonotype was seen repeatedly, ten times or more. The chain has TRBV19 and TRBJ2-7; 9 bases agree with TRBD1. The CDR3 loop spans 15 amino acids. V dropped 5 bases and J dropped 6; count of bases not matched to a gene: 11. Germline lookup yields CDR1 LNHDA and CDR2 SQIVND (reference sequence). The chain's CDR3 is CASSLQGAPPGEQYF. The DNA for the CDR3 is TGTGCCAGTAGTCTACAGGGGGCTCCTCCGGGCGAGCAGTACTTC.

The gene calls are TRBV2 and TRBJ1-1; 10 bases line up with TRBD1. V lost 6 bases, J lost 2 bases, and 12 bases stayed unmatched. Germline CDR1 and CDR2: SNHLY and FYNNEI. The CDR3 sequence is 17 residues long. The CDR3: CASRVTGTGEINTEAFF. The CDR3 bases are TGTGCCAGCAGGGTGACCGGGACAGGGGAAATTAACACTGAAGCTTTCTTT.

The chain carries TRBV7-8 and TRBJ2-1; TRBD2 agrees at 8 bases. Germline values: CDR1 SGHVS, CDR2 FQNEAQ. V shed 6 bases, J shed 8 bases, and the junction held 12 bases outside the gene matches. This CDR3 is built from 15 residues. The CDR3 reads CASSLGAGGSYEQFF. CDR3 sequence (DNA): TGTGCCAGCAGTCTTGGGGCGGGGGGCTCCTATGAGCAGTTCTTC.

The chain recombines TRBV29-1 with TRBJ1-5; no definite D call. This CDR3 has 14 residues. Germline V gene lookup returns CDR1 SQVTM and CDR2 ANQGSEA. V shed 4 bases and J shed 0 bases, with 10 bases lying between them. The CDR3 DNA follows: TGCAGCGTTGTTACGGGCAATAGCAATCAGCCCCAGCATTTT. The encoded protein is CSVVTGNSNQPQHF.

The gene calls are TRBV11-2 and TRBJ2-1, with D tentatively TRBD1 (6 bases). Per the germline V gene, CDR1 is SGHAT and CDR2 is FQNNGV. This CDR3 has 15 residues. V shed 4 bases and J shed 5 bases, with 15 bases lying between them. This CDR3 is CASSSPGQGNNEQFF. The CDR3 DNA follows: TGTGCCAGCAGCTCCCCCGGGCAGGGGAACAATGAGCAGTTCTTC.

This clonotype was counted only a few times. The V gene is TRBV7-2, the J gene TRBJ1-2; unclear D gene. The CDR3 has 15 amino acids. The germline V gene has CDR1 SGHTA and CDR2 FQGNSA. The V gene lost 2 bases and the J gene lost 8 bases, with 18 bases spanning the gap. The DNA of the CDR3 is TGTGCCAGCAGCTTATCCCCTCCACGGGGTCAAGGCTACACCTTC. Protein: CASSLSPPRGQGYTF. The whole variable domain, filled in from reference TRBV7-2 and TRBJ1-2, reads GAGVSQSPSNKVTEKGKDVELRCDPISGHTALYWYRQSLGQGLEFLIYFQGNSAPDKSGLPSDRFSAERTGGSVSTLTIQRTQQEDSAVYLCASSLSPPRGQGYTFGSGTRLTVV.

V is TRBV21-1 and J is TRBJ2-5; the table names TRBD1, a call not compared with the DNA. TRBV21-1 is tagged as a pseudogene. The CDR3 runs 16 residues. CDR3 region: CASSMIWPVGDETQYF. The CDR3 bases are TGTGCCAGCAGCATGATCTGGCCGGTTGGGGACGAGACCCAGTACTTC.

This clonotype was seen a handful of times. This chain connects TRBV12-3 or TRBV12-4 to TRBJ1-1; 7 bases align to TRBD1. The CDR3 consists of 14 residues. J was trimmed by 5 bases and V by 5 bases; bases with no gene match: 8. The chain's CDR3 is CASSEIAGGTEAFF. In DNA, the CDR3 is TGTGCCAGCAGTGAGATCGCAGGGGGTACTGAAGCTTTCTTT.

This clonotype appeared a few times. This sequence joins TRBV6-5 and TRBJ2-2, with TRBD2 as a possible D gene (7 bases). This CDR3 has 16 residues. In germline, CDR1 is MNHEY, CDR2 SVGAGI. Trimming removed 8 bases at V and 0 bases at J, with 16 bases between. The CDR3 DNA reads TGTGCCAGCTCCGGGGCGGGGGCGGCGAACACCGGGGAGCTGTTTTTT. Translation gives CASSGAGAANTGELFF.

The chain employs TRBV9 and TRBJ2-1; D unclear. V lost 0 bases and J 9 bases, leaving 4 bases between the germline ends. CDR3 length: 11 residues. Per germline, CDR1 SGDLS and CDR2 YYNGEE. The CDR3 region is CASSVGFEQFF. The CDR3 bases are TGTGCCAGCAGCGTAGGGTTTGAGCAGTTCTTC.

J is TRBJ2-5 and V is TRBV9, with D uncertain. The ends were cut back, 0 bases at V and 5 bases at J, with 11 bases in the middle. CDR3 length: 14 amino acids. CDR1 is SGDLS and CDR2 is YYNGEE in the germline V gene. CDR3 region: CASSVEAGSETQYF. The CDR3 nucleotides are TGTGCCAGCAGCGTAGAAGCTGGGTCGGAGACCCAGTACTTC.

The chain links TRBV6-2 or TRBV6-3 to TRBJ2-1; possibly TRBD1 or TRBD2 for D (5 bases each). CDR3 length equals 13 residues. Trimming took off 2 bases at V and 12 bases at J, with 14 bases between the two ends. Germline V gene sequence: CDR1 MNHEY, CDR2 SVGEGT. The chain's CDR3 is CASSYRTGLGQFF. The CDR3, as DNA: TGTGCCAGCAGTTACCGGACGGGGCTTGGGCAGTTCTTC.

This clonotype has a handful of counts. The chain links TRBV28 to TRBJ1-2; D is possibly TRBD1 (5 bases). There are 14 residues in the CDR3. V was pared by 0 bases and J by 2 bases, with 7 bases between. Germline assignment: CDR1 MDHEN and CDR2 SYDVKM. The CDR3 DNA follows: TGTGCCAGCAGTTTATGGGGGGGGAACTATGGCTACACCTTC. It encodes CASSLWGGNYGYTF.

This clonotype was picked up one time. V gene TRBV18 combines with J gene TRBJ2-1; D gene uncertain. Trimming cost V 0 bases and J 10 bases, with 10 bases left between them. CDR1 and CDR2 (germline): KGHSH, LQKENI. The CDR3 runs 13 residues. CDR3: CASSPPTREEQFF. CDR3 nucleotides: TGTGCCAGCTCACCACCGACACGAGAGGAGCAGTTCTTC. Combining the CDR3 with reference TRBV18 and TRBJ2-1 gives the whole variable domain NAGVMQNPRHLVRRRGQEARLRCSPMKGHSHVYWYRQLPEEGLKFMVYLQKENIIDESGMPKERFSAEFPKEGPSILRIQQVVRGDSAAYFCASSPPTREEQFFGPGTRLTVL.

This clonotype was counted at least ten times. The CDR3: CASSLAGGRTDTQYF. The CDR3 region has the DNA TGTGCCAGCAGCTTAGCGGGGGGGCGCACAGATACGCAGTATTTT. The chain links TRBV7-2 to TRBJ2-3, with D maybe TRBD2 (7 bases). CDR3 length equals 15 residues. Germline V gene data show CDR1 as SGHTA and CDR2 as FQGNSA. V was pared by 0 bases and J by 1 base, with 8 bases between.

This chain connects TRBV20-1 to TRBJ1-1, with 7 bases lining up with TRBD1. The CDR3 is 13 amino acids. Per the germline V gene, CDR1 is DFQATT and CDR2 is SNEGSKA (reference sequence). V shed 1 base and J 3 bases; nucleotides not matched to a gene: 2. Here the CDR3 DNA reads TGCAGTGCTAGAGCGGGACAGCACACTGAAGCTTTCTTT. This gives the protein CSARAGQHTEAFF.

This clonotype was seen a few times. The CDR3 protein is CASSASGPPNTGELFF. CDR3 DNA: TGCGCCAGCAGCGCAAGCGGTCCACCTAACACCGGGGAGCTGTTTTTT. V gene TRBV5-1 combines with J gene TRBJ2-2; TRBD2 is a possible D gene (5 bases). With 4 bases removed from V and 2 bases from J, the gap between germline ends came to 15 bases. The CDR3 covers 16 residues. CDR1 is SGHRS and CDR2 is YFSETQ in the germline V gene.

V is TRBV18 and J is TRBJ1-1; no clear D gene. Germline V gene lookup returns CDR1 KGHSH and CDR2 LQKENI. Trimming stripped 2 bases from V and 6 bases from J, with 10 bases between. The CDR3 is made up of 13 amino acids. The CDR3 nucleotides are TGTGCCAGCTCACCAGGACTGCACCCTGAAGCTTTCTTT. Protein sequence: CASSPGLHPEAFF.

The chain carries TRBV5-1 and TRBJ2-1; D perhaps matches TRBD1 (6 bases). Trimming cost V 5 bases and J 6 bases, with 18 bases left between them. CDR3 length equals 15 residues. Germline CDR1 SGHRS, CDR2 YFSETQ. Here the CDR3 reads CASSFTGTPANEQFF. The DNA for the CDR3 is TGCGCCAGCAGTTTCACCGGGACACCAGCCAATGAGCAGTTCTTC.

The V gene is TRBV19, the J gene TRBJ2-7; 9 bases align to TRBD2. The CDR3 extends over 16 amino acids. V lost 5 bases, J lost 0 bases, and 8 bases stayed unmatched. Germline-derived CDR1 and CDR2 are LNHDA and SQIVND (reference sequence). As DNA, the CDR3 is TGTGCCAGTAGTGCTTCCGAACTAGCGGGCTCCTACGAGCAGTACTTC. Protein sequence: CASSASELAGSYEQYF.

Ten or more counts support this clonotype. This chain connects TRBV5-1 to TRBJ2-2, with 10 bases matching TRBD2. CDR3 length: 16 residues. V was pared by 6 bases and J by 6 bases, with 11 bases of the junction left unmatched. Germline V gene lookup returns CDR1 SGHRS and CDR2 YFSETQ. CDR3 residues: CASTGSASGGPGELFF. CDR3 coding DNA: TGCGCCAGCACCGGATCTGCTAGCGGGGGACCCGGGGAGCTGTTTTTT.

This clonotype came up once. The chain carries TRBV5-6 and TRBJ2-7, with TRBD2 matching over 12 bases. V shed 1 base and J 2 bases; nucleotides not matched to a gene: 4. CDR3 size: 16 residues. In germline, CDR1 is SGHDT, CDR2 YYEEEE. The CDR3 DNA sequence: TGTGCCAGCAGCTTGACTAGCGGGGGGAAGACCTACGAGCAGTACTTC. Translated, it gives CASSLTSGGKTYEQYF.

This sequence joins TRBV2 and TRBJ2-5; TRBD2 might be the D (7 bases). Deletions cut 0 bases from V and 4 bases from J, with 9 bases between. The CDR3 has 14 residues. The germline gives CDR1 SNHLY, CDR2 FYNNEI. As DNA, the CDR3 is TGTGCCAGCAGTGAAGCAGGGGGGGCAGAGACCCAGTACTTC. Protein product: CASSEAGGAETQYF. The whole variable domain, remainder taken from reference TRBV2 and TRBJ2-5, is EPEVTQTPSHQVTQMGQEVILRCVPISNHLYFYWYRQILGQKVEFLVSFYNNEISEKSEIFDDQFSVERPDGSNFTLKIRSTKLEDSAMYFCASSEAGGAETQYFGPGTRLLVL.

The genes are TRBV5-6 and TRBJ2-5; the D gene is possibly TRBD1 (5 bases). The CDR3 is 15 residues long. Germline loops: CDR1 SGHDT, CDR2 YYEEEE. V lost 3 bases and J lost 3, with 15 bases in between. CDR3 protein: CASSWGFSLKETQYF. For the CDR3, the DNA is TGTGCCAGCAGCTGGGGCTTCTCGTTAAAAGAGACCCAGTACTTC.

In its sample, this clonotype was seen a few times. V and J are TRBV25-1 and TRBJ1-1; unclear D gene. V was pared by 7 bases and J by 4 bases, with 13 bases between. The CDR3 loop spans 13 amino acids. Germline values: CDR1 MGHDK, CDR2 SYGVNS. The CDR3 DNA reads TGTGCCAGCACCTTAGAGGACCGCACTGAAGCTTTCTTT. Protein: CASTLEDRTEAFF.

The chain uses TRBV13 and TRBJ2-2; the D is unclear. The CDR3 has 13 residues. With 6 bases removed from V and 5 bases from J, the gap between germline ends came to 10 bases. Germline CDR1 reads PRHDT; CDR2 reads FYEKMQ (reference sequence). The CDR3 nucleotides are TGTGCCAGCAGAGTGGGTTCGACCGGGGAGCTGTTTTTT. Translated: CASRVGSTGELFF.

This clonotype was seen a handful of times. The chain combines TRBV5-1 with TRBJ1-1; 8 nucleotides agree with TRBD1. The CDR3 is 17 amino acids. The V and J ends lost 0 bases and 0 bases, in that order; junction bases with no gene match: 7. Per the germline V gene, CDR1 is SGHRS and CDR2 is YFSETQ. CDR3 protein: CASSLVGQGGMNTEAFF. CDR3 in DNA: TGCGCCAGCAGCTTGGTCGGACAGGGCGGAATGAACACTGAAGCTTTCTTT.

In this sample, this clonotype turned up a few times. V and J are TRBV13 and TRBJ1-2; a possible D gene is TRBD1 (5 bases). Trimming stripped 1 base from V and 4 bases from J, with 16 bases between. Germline CDR1 reads PRHDT; CDR2 reads FYEKMQ (reference sequence). The length of the CDR3 is 16 residues. CDR3 sequence: CASSLAQGEAAYGYTF. DNA for the CDR3: TGTGCCAGCAGCTTAGCCCAGGGTGAGGCAGCCTATGGCTACACCTTC.

This clonotype was observed many times. The rearrangement uses TRBV20-1 and TRBJ1-2; TRBD1 matches 9 bases. CDR1 is DFQATT and CDR2 is SNEGSKA in the germline V gene (reference sequence). The CDR3 is 16 residues long. V lost 3 bases, J lost 1 base, and 9 bases stayed unmatched. The CDR3 DNA is TGCAGTGCTAGGGGGCCGGGACAGGGAAATAACTATGGCTACACCTTC. Residues: CSARGPGQGNNYGYTF.